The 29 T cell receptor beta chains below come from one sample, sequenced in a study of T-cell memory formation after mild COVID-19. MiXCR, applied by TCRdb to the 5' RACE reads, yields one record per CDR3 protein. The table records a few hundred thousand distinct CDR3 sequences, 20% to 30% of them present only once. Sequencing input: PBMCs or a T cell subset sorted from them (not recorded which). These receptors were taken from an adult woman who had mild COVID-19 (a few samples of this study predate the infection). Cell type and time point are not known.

Here the CDR3 reads CASSFGPAASYEQYF. The CDR3 DNA sequence: TGTGCCAGCAGTTTTGGTCCCGCCGCCTCCTACGAGCAGTACTTC. V gene TRBV12-3 or TRBV12-4 combines with J gene TRBJ2-7, with no clear D. The CDR3 length is 15 residues. The V end lost 3 bases, the J end lost 0 bases, and 12 bases lay between the germline ends.

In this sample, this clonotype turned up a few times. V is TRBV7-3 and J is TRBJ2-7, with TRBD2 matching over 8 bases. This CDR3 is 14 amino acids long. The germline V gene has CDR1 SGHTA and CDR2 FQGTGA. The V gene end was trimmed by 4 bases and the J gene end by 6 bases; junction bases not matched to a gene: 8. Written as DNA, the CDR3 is TGTGCCAGCAGCTCCCAATTGGCGGGAGGCGAGCAGTACTTC. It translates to CASSSQLAGGEQYF.

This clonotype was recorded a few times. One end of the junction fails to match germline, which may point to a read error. CDR3 amino acids: CASSPSARGRAGETQYF. CDR3 bases: TGTGCTAGCAGCCCCTCGGCAAGGGGGCGGGCAGGGGAGACCCAGTACTTC. This chain uses TRBV7-7 with TRBJ2-5, with TRBD1 identical over 7 bases. This CDR3 is built from 17 residues. Germline values: CDR1 SSHAT, CDR2 FNYEAQ (reference sequence).

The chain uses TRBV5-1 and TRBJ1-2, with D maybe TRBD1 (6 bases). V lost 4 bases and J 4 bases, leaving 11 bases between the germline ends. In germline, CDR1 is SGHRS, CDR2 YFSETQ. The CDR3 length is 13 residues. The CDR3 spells CASSPKTGYGYTF. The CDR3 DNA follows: TGCGCCAGCAGCCCGAAGACAGGCTATGGCTACACCTTC.

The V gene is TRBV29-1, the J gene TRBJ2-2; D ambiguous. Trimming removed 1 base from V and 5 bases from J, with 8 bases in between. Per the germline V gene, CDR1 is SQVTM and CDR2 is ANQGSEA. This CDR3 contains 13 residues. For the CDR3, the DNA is TGCAGCGTTGAAGTTAAGGTTACCGGGGAGCTGTTTTTT. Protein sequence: CSVEVKVTGELFF.

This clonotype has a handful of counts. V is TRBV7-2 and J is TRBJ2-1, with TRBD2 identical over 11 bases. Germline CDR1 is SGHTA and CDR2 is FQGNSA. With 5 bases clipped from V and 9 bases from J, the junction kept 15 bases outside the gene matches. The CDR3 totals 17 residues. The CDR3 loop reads CASSPGGPSGRRGEQFF. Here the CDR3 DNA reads TGTGCCAGCAGCCCCGGGGGGCCTAGCGGGAGGCGAGGTGAGCAGTTCTTC.

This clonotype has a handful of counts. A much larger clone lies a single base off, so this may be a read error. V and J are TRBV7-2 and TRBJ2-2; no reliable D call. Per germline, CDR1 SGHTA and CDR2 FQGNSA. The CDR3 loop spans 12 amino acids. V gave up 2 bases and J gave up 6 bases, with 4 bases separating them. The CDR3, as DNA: TGTGCCAGCAGCTTATTCCCCGGGGAGCTGTTTTTT. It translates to CASSLFPGELFF.

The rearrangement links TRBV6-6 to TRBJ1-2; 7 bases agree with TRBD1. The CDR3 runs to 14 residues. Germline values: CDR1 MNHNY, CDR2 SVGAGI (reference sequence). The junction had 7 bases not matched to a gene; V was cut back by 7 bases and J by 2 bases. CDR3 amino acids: CASTQTTGNYGYTF. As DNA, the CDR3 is TGTGCCAGCACTCAAACGACAGGGAACTATGGCTACACCTTC.

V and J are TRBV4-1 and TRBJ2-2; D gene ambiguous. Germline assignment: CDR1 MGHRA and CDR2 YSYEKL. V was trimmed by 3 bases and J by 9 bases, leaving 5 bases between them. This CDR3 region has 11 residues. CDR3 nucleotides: TGCGCCAGCAGCCAGTACCGGGAGCTGTTTTTT. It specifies CASSQYRELFF.

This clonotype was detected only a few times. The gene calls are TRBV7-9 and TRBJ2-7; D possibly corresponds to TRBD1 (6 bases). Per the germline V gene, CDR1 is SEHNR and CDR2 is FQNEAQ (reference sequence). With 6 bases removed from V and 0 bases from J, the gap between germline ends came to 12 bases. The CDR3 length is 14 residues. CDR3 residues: CASRQTGSSYEQYF. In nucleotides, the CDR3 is TGTGCCAGCAGGCAGACAGGCAGCTCCTACGAGCAGTACTTC.

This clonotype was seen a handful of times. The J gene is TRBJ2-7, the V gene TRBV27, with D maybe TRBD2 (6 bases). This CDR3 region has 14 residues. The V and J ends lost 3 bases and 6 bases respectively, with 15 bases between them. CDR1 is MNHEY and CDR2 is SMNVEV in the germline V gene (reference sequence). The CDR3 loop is CASSLSRDSSEQYF. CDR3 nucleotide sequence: TGTGCCAGCAGTTTGAGCAGGGACTCGTCCGAGCAGTACTTC.

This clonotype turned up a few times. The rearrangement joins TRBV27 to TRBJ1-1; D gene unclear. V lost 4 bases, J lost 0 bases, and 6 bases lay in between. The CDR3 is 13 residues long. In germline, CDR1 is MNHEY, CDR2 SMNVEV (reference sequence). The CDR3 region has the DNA TGTGCCAGCAGTTCCCAATTGAACACTGAAGCTTTCTTT. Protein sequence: CASSSQLNTEAFF.

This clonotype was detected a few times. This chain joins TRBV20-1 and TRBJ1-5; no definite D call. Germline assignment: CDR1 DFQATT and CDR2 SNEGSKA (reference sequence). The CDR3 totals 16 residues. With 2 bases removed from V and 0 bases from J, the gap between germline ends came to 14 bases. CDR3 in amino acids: CSARFTPDVSNQPQHF. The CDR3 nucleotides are TGCAGTGCTAGATTTACGCCGGACGTTAGCAATCAGCCCCAGCATTTT.

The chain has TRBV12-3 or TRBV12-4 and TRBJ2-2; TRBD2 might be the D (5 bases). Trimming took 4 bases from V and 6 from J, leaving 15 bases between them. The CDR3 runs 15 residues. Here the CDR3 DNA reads TGTGCCAGCAGTTCAATTAGCGCGCCCGCCGGGGAGCTGTTTTTT. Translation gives CASSSISAPAGELFF.

The CDR3 sequence: CASSPDRTPGAYEQYF. DNA for the CDR3: TGTGCCAGCTCCCCAGACAGGACCCCTGGGGCCTACGAGCAGTACTTC. V gene TRBV18 combines with J gene TRBJ2-7; D perhaps matches TRBD1 (6 bases). Trimming cost V 6 bases and J 2 bases, with 20 bases left between them. The CDR3 sequence is 16 residues long. Germline V CDR1 and CDR2: KGHSH, LQKENI.

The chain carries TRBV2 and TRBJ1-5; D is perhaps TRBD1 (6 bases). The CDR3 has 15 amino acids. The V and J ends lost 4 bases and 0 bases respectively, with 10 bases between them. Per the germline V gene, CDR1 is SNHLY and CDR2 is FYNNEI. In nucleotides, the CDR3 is TGTGCCAGCAGTGCACAGGGAATTAGCAATCAGCCCCAGCATTTT. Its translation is CASSAQGISNQPQHF. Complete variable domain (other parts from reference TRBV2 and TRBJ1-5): EPEVTQTPSHQVTQMGQEVILRCVPISNHLYFYWYRQILGQKVEFLVSFYNNEISEKSEIFDDQFSVERPDGSNFTLKIRSTKLEDSAMYFCASSAQGISNQPQHFGDGTRLSIL.

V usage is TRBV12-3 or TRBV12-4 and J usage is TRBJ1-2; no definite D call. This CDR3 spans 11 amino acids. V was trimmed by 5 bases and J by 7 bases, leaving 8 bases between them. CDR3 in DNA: TGTGCCAGCAGTCAATATGTTGGCTACACCTTC. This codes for CASSQYVGYTF.

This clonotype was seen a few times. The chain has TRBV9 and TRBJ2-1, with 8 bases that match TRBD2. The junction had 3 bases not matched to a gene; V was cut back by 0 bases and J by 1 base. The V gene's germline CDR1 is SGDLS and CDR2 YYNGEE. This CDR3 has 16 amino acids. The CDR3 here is CASSVEVAGSYNEQFF. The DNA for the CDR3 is TGTGCCAGCAGCGTAGAGGTAGCGGGATCCTACAATGAGCAGTTCTTC.

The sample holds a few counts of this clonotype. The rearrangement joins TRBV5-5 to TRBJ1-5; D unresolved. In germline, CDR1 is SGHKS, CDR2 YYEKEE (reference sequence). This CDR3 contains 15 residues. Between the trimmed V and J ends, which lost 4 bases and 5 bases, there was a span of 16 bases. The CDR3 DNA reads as TGTGCCAGCAGCCATGCGGACCGGTGGGATCAGCCCCAGCATTTT. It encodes CASSHADRWDQPQHF.

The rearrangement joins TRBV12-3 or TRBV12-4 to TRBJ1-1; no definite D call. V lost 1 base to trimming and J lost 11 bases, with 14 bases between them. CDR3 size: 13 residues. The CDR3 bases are TGTGCCAGCAGTTTAGGTTTCACCATTTTGGCTTTCTTT. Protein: CASSLGFTILAFF.

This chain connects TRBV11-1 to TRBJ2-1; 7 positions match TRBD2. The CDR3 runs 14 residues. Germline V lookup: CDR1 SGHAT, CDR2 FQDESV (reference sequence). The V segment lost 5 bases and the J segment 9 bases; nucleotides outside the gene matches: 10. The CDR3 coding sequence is TGTGCCAGCAGCCGGACTAGTTCTTGGGCTGAGCAGTTCTTC. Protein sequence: CASSRTSSWAEQFF. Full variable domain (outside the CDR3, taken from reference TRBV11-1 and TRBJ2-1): EAEVAQSPRYKITEKSQAVAFWCDPISGHATLYWYRQILGQGPELLVQFQDESVVDDSQLPKDRFSAERLKGVDSTLKIQPAELGDSAMYLCASSRTSSWAEQFFGPGTRLTVL.

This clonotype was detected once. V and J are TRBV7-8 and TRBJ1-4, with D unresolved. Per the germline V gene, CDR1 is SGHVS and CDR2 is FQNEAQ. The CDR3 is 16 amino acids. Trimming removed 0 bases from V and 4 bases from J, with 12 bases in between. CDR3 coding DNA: TGTGCCAGCAGCTTAGCTTCGGCCGGCCGTAATGAAAAACTGTTTTTT. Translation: CASSLASAGRNEKLFF.

CDR3: CASSPRTGPTYEQYF. The CDR3 DNA is TGCGCCAGCAGCCCAAGGACAGGGCCTACCTACGAGCAGTACTTC. The rearrangement links TRBV4-1 to TRBJ2-7; 8 positions match TRBD1. This CDR3 is built from 15 residues. Germline values: CDR1 MGHRA, CDR2 YSYEKL. V dropped 4 bases and J dropped 2; count of bases not matched to a gene: 7.

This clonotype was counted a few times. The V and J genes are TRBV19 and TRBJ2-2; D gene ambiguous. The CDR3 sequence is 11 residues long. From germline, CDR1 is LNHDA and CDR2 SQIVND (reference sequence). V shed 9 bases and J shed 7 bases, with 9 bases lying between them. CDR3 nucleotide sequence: TGTGCCAGCTCAGAGGTCGGGGAGCTGTTTTTT. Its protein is CASSEVGELFF.

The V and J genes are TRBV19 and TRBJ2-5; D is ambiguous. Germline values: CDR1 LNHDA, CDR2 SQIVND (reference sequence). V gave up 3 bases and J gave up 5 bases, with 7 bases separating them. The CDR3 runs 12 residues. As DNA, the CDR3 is TGTGCCAGTAGTATTGCCGGGGAGACCCAGTACTTC. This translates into CASSIAGETQYF.

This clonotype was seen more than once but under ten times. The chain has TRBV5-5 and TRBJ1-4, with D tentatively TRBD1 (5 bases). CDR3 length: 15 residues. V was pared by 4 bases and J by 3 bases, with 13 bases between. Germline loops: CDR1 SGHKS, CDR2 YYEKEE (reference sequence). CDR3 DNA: TGTGCCAGCAGCCCGGACGGGGCCCCTAATGAAAAACTGTTTTTT. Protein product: CASSPDGAPNEKLFF.

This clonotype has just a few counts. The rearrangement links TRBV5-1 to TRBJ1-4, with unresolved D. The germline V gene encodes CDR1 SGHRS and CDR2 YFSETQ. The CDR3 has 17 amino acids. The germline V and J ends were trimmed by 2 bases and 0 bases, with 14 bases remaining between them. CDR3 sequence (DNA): TGCGCCAGCAGCTTACCACGACTTACCGCAACTAATGAAAAACTGTTTTTT. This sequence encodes CASSLPRLTATNEKLFF.

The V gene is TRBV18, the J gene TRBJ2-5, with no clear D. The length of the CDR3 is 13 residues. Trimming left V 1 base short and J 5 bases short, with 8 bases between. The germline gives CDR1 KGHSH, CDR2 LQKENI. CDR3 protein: CASSPQVGETQYF. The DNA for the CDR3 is TGTGCCAGCTCACCACAAGTCGGGGAGACCCAGTACTTC.

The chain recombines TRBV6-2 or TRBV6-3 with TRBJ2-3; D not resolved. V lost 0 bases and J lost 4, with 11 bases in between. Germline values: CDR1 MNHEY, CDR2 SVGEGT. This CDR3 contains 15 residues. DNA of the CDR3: TGTGCCAGCAGTTACTCGAGATCTAGGGCAGATACGCAGTATTTT. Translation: CASSYSRSRADTQYF.